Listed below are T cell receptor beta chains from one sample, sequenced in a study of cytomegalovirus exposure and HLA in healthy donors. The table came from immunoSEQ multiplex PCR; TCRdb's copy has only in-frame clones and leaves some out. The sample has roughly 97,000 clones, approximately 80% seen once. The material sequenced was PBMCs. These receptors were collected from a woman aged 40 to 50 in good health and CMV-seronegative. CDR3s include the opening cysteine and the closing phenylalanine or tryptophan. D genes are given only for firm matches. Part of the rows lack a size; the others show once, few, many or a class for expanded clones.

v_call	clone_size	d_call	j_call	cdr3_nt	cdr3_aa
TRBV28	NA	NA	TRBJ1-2	TGTGCCAGCAGTTTATTGGGGGCGGCTGGCTACACCTTC	CASSLLGAAGYTF
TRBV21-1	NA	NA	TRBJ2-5	TGTGCCAGCTGCCTGGATTGCCAGGGAGGAGAGACCCAGTACTTC	CASCLDCQGGETQYF
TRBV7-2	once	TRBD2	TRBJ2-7	TGTGCCAGCACCCCCGATAGCGGGAGCTCCTACGAGCAGTACTTC	CASTPDSGSSYEQYF
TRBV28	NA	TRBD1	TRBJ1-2	TGTGCCAGCGCGTTATTCACAGGGGGGAGTGGCTACACCTTC	CASALFTGGSGYTF
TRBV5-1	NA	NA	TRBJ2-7	TGCGCCAGCAGCTTGGGGCAGACGGGGGGCTCAAGTTACGAGCAGTACTTC	CASSLGQTGGSSYEQYF
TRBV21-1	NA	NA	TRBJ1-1	TGTGCCAGCAGCTCACCGGGACACAAGAACACTGAAGCTTTCTTT	CASSSPGHKNTEAFF
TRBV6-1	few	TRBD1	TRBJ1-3	TGTGCCAGCAGTGTCGGACAGGGGGCTTGGAACACCATATATTTT	CASSVGQGAWNTIYF
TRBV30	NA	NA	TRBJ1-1	TGTGCCTGGAGTCGACACTGGAACACTGAAGCTTTCTTT	CAWSRHWNTEAFF
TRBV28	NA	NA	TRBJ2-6	TGTGCCAGCAGTTTGAGGGCCAGCGCCAACGTCCTGACTTTC	CASSLRASANVLTF
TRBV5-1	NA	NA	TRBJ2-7	TGCGCCAGCAGCTTGGGGACAGACTCCTACGAGCAGTACTTC	CASSLGTDSYEQYF
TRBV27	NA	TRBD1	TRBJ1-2	TGTGCCAGCAGTCTCCTGTACCCCCAGGGGGCAGGTGGCTACACCTTC	CASSLLYPQGAGGYTF
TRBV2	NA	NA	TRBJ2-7	TGTGCCAGCAGGGACCATCGTAGGGAGCCCGAGCAGTACTTC	CASRDHRREPEQYF
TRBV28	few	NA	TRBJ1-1	TGTGCCAGCAGTTTGAACCGCCGGACTGAAGCTTTCTTT	CASSLNRRTEAFF
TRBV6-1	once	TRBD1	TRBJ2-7	TGTGCCAGCAGTATTTCGACAGGGGGCTACGAGCAGTACTTC	CASSISTGGYEQYF
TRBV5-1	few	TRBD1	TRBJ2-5	TGCGCCAGCAGCTTAACAGGACAGGCGTACCAAGAGACCCAGTACTTC	CASSLTGQAYQETQYF
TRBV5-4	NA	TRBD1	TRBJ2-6	TGTGCCAGCAGCTTACGGGGACAGGAAGCGCTCTGGGCCAACGTCCTGACTTTC	CASSLRGQEALWANVLTF
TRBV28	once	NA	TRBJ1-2	TGTGCCAGCAGTCCGGACATGGGGTATGGCTACACCTTC	CASSPDMGYGYTF
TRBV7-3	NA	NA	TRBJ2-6	TGTGCCAGCAGCTCAAATTCTGGGGCCAACGTCCTGACTTTC	CASSSNSGANVLTF
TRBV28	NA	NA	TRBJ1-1	TGTGCCAGCAGTTTTATTGGTCGGGGCACTGAAGCTTTCTTT	CASSFIGRGTEAFF
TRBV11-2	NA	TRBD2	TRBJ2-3	TGTGCCAGCAGCCAGCTATCCGGACTAGCGGGAGGGAAGACAGATACGCAGTATTTT	CASSQLSGLAGGKTDTQYF
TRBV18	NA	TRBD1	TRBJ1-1	TGTGCCAGCTCACCGAGGGGAAGGGGGCAAATGAACACTGAAGCTTTCTTT	CASSPRGRGQMNTEAFF
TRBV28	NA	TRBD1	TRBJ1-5	TGTGCCAGCATCAAACAGGGGGGCAATCAGCCCCAGCATTTT	CASIKQGGNQPQHF
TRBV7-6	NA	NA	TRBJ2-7	TGTGCCAGCAGCTTAAATCAGCCGGGTACCTTGGGTGAGCAGTACTTC	CASSLNQPGTLGEQYF
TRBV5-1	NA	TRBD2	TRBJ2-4	TGCGCCAGCATGGAACTAGCGGGAGGGCCAAGCAAAAACATTCAGTACTTC	CASMELAGGPSKNIQYF
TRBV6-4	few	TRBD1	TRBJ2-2	TGTGCCAGCAGTCCGGGACAGGGGAACACCGGGGAGCTGTTTTTT	CASSPGQGNTGELFF
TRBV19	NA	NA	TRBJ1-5	TGTGCCAGTAGTTACAACGGGGAGGGTCAGCCCCAGCATTTT	CASSYNGEGQPQHF